This entry lists 2 T cell receptor beta chains sequenced from one sample in a study of blood T cell repertoires in COVID-19. TCRdb's copy holds only in-frame clones and misses some; the assay was immunoSEQ multiplex PCR. The data show under 150,000 clones, 75% to 90% seen once. The sequencing sample was made of peripheral blood. These receptors were obtained from a man in his fifties or sixties with active COVID-19.

This clone occurred once. The chain couples TRBV2 to TRBJ1-2; 7 bases are shared with TRBD1. V shed 5 bases, J shed 1 base, and the junction held 7 bases outside the gene matches. There are 15 residues in the CDR3. In germline, CDR1 is SNHLY, CDR2 FYNNEI. CDR3 protein: CASSLDRPFNYGYTF. CDR3 coding DNA: TGTGCCAGCAGTTTGGACAGGCCTTTTAACTATGGCTACACCTTC.

This clone has only one observation. The chain is built from TRBV7-6 and TRBJ1-4; 7 bases align to TRBD1. This CDR3 has 14 residues. Germline V gives CDR1 SGHVS, CDR2 FNYEAQ. Losses at the gene ends were 5 bases for V and 8 bases for J; bases not matched to a gene: 8. The chain's CDR3 is CASSAETGSEKLFF. In DNA form, the CDR3 reads TGTGCCAGCAGCGCCGAGACAGGGTCGGAAAAACTGTTTTTT.